These 13 T cell receptor beta chains were sequenced from one sample in a study of beta chain features in type 1 diabetes. General study findings and limits: All four CD4+ subsets from Type 1 diabetes patients carried moderately but significantly shorter TCRB CDR3s.

No antigen has been identified for these receptors. Every bit of the isolated RNA underwent reverse transcription, so sequencing read expressed TCRB transcripts. Libraries were prepared by immunoSEQ multiplex PCR; TCRdb keeps only in-frame clonotypes and omits some of them. This sample has approximately 50,000 clones, with roughly 41% found just once. The specimen was Tregs from blood. The receptors stem from a man under 40 with type 1 diabetes.

In its sample, this clone was seen a few times. The V and J genes are TRBV6-6 and TRBJ2-7; 8 nucleotides align to TRBD2. Looked up from germline, CDR1 is MNHNY and CDR2 is SVGAGI (reference sequence). After removal of 6 bases from V and 3 bases from J, the junction contained 7 bases not matched to a gene. The CDR3 runs to 14 residues. The DNA of the CDR3 is TGTGCCAGCAGGGTCGCGGGAGGAGGCTACGAGCAGTACTTC. Translation gives CASRVAGGGYEQYF.

V and J are TRBV6-6 and TRBJ2-5, with 11 bases matching TRBD1. Unmatched junction bases numbered 10, after V lost 6 bases and J lost 4 bases. The CDR3 is 16 amino acids. Germline V CDR1 and CDR2: MNHNY, SVGAGI (reference sequence). CDR3 amino acids: CASRTGTGGRRETQYF. The DNA for the CDR3 is TGTGCCAGCAGAACCGGGACAGGGGGTCGGCGAGAGACCCAGTACTTC.

The chain has TRBV25-1 and TRBJ1-3; D ambiguous. CDR1 MGHDK and CDR2 SYGVNS come from the germline V gene. CDR3 length: 13 amino acids. With 2 bases removed from V and 5 bases from J, the gap between germline ends came to 7 bases. The CDR3 sequence is CASSEAVRNTIYF. CDR3 DNA sequence: TGTGCCAGCAGTGAAGCGGTCCGAAACACCATATATTTT.

The rearrangement joins TRBV13 to TRBJ1-1, with D perhaps matching TRBD1 (6 bases). Per germline, CDR1 PRHDT and CDR2 FYEKMQ (reference sequence). The CDR3 has 13 residues. Trimming took off 6 bases at V and 4 bases at J, with 12 bases between the two ends. CDR3 nucleotide sequence: TGTGCCAGCAGTTTACGACAGGCCACTGAAGCTTTCTTT. Translated: CASSLRQATEAFF.

This clone has just a few counts. The chain recombines TRBV29-1 with TRBJ1-2, with a tentative D call TRBD1 (5 bases). Germline values: CDR1 SQVTM, CDR2 ANQGSEA. This CDR3 is 14 amino acids long. With 5 bases removed from V and 2 bases from J, the gap between germline ends came to 15 bases. The CDR3 loop is CSVSGTFLNYGYTF. As DNA, the CDR3 is TGCAGCGTTTCCGGGACTTTCCTCAACTATGGCTACACCTTC.

The gene calls are TRBV19 and TRBJ2-3, with 7 bases aligning to TRBD1. The CDR3 spans 13 residues. From germline, CDR1 is LNHDA and CDR2 SQIVND (reference sequence). After removal of 4 bases from V and 5 bases from J, the junction contained 3 bases not matched to a gene. CDR3 loop: CASSTRQGDTQYF. The CDR3, as DNA: TGTGCCAGTAGTACCCGACAGGGAGATACGCAGTATTTT.

The sample holds one count of this clone. The chain carries TRBV7-8 and TRBJ2-7; perhaps TRBD2 as D (6 bases). CDR3 length: 14 residues. CDR1 SGHVS and CDR2 FQNEAQ come from the germline V gene. V lost 1 base and J 3 bases, leaving 10 bases between the germline ends. CDR3 in amino acids: CASSLGREYYEQYF. The DNA of the CDR3 is TGTGCCAGCAGCTTAGGACGGGAGTACTACGAGCAGTACTTC.

This clone has more than one count but fewer than ten. The chain couples TRBV11-2 to TRBJ1-1; 10 bases line up with TRBD1. With 1 base clipped from V and 10 bases from J, the junction kept 3 bases outside the gene matches. The CDR3 sequence is 13 residues long. Germline lookup yields CDR1 SGHAT and CDR2 FQNNGV. The CDR3 region is CASSLGQGAGAFF. For the CDR3, the DNA is TGTGCCAGCAGCTTAGGACAGGGGGCCGGAGCTTTCTTT.

This chain joins TRBV9 and TRBJ2-1, with 10 bases fitting TRBD2. Germline trimming cut 4 bases from V and 4 bases from J; bases unmatched to any gene: 8. The CDR3 has 16 amino acids. CDR1 and CDR2 (germline): SGDLS, YYNGEE. CDR3: CASSSTGTSAYNEQFF. In DNA, the CDR3 is TGTGCCAGCAGCTCTACCGGGACTAGCGCATACAATGAGCAGTTCTTC.

J is TRBJ1-2 and V is TRBV7-2, with D perhaps TRBD1 (6 bases). V lost 4 bases and J lost 8, with 17 bases in between. Germline V lookup: CDR1 SGHTA, CDR2 FQGNSA. The CDR3 has 14 amino acids. CDR3 region: CASSSMGGAGGYTF. The CDR3 DNA follows: TGTGCCAGCAGCTCCATGGGGGGGGCCGGCGGCTACACCTTC.

In this sample, this clone turned up a few times. The chain is built from TRBV6-1 and TRBJ2-1; TRBD2 is a possible D gene (5 bases). This CDR3 contains 13 residues. Germline V gene data show CDR1 as MNHNS and CDR2 as SASEGT. Trimming removed 6 bases from V and 8 bases from J, with 14 bases in between. CDR3 sequence (DNA): TGTGCCAGCAGGGACTCCCCCTCGGATGAGCAGTTCTTC. Translated: CASRDSPSDEQFF.

This clone was counted between two and nine times. This chain connects TRBV2 to TRBJ2-5; 7 bases are a match to TRBD1. The DNA end is more similar to TRBJ2-7, so the J call may be wrong. The CDR3 is 14 residues long. Germline V gives CDR1 SNHLY, CDR2 FYNNEI. This CDR3 is CASSWQGDSYEQYF. The CDR3 DNA reads as TGTGCCAGCAGTTGGCAGGGGGATTCCTACGAGCAGTACTTC.

Notes on this clone: Germline is not matched at one junction end, which may reflect a read error. The chain couples TRBV14 to TRBJ2-6; 12 bases are a match to TRBD2. This CDR3 has 20 residues. Germline V gives CDR1 SGHDN, CDR2 FVKESK. The CDR3 DNA reads TGTGCCAGCAGACAAGGACTAGCGGGAACACATTTGACTGGGGCCAACGTCCTGACTTTC. It translates to CASRQGLAGTHLTGANVLTF.